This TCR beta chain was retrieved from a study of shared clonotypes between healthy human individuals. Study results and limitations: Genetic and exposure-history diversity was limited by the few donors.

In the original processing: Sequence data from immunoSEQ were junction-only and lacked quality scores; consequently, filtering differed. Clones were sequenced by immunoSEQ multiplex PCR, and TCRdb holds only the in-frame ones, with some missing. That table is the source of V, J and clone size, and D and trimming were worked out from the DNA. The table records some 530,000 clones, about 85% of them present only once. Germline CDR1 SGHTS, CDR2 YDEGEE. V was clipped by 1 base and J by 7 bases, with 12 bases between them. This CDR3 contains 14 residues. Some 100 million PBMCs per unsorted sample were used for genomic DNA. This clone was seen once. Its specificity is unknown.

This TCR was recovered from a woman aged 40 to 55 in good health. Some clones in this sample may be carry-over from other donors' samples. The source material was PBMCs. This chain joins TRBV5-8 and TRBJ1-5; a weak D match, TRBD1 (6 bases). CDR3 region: CASSLRTEEQPQHF. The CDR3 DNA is TGTGCCAGCAGCTTGAGGACAGAGGAGCAGCCCCAGCATTTT.